This paragraph reports one T cell receptor (beta chain). Germline V gene lookup returns CDR1 MNHEY and CDR2 SVGEGT. CDR3 size: 20 residues. Trimming removed 0 bases from V and 4 bases from J; junction bases left unmatched: 19. The source of the sample is a study of blood T cells in healthy people across ages. Donor samples were obtained from healthy Caucasian individuals from Russia, aged 6 to 90. A J-beta primer mix and a sample-barcoded 5' primer were used in a second PCR of about 7 to 11 cycles. Tagging of each cDNA molecule was performed by a template-switch adaptor with 12 random nucleotides. Each sample provided no less than 2.5 million CDR3-containing paired-end reads. TCRdb fed the 5' RACE reads into MiXCR, producing one record per CDR3 protein. The sample holds fewer than 700,000 distinct CDR3 sequences, 40% to 55% seen once.

The genes are TRBV6-2 or TRBV6-3 and TRBJ2-7, with 9 bases identical to TRBD2. The TCR sequence derives from a man older than 75 in good health. The material sequenced was blood. The CDR3 nucleotides read TGTGCCAGCAGTTACTCGACTCGGCTAGCGGGACCCTTATCTAGGTACGAGCAGTACTTC. It codes for CASSYSTRLAGPLSRYEQYF.